This TCR beta chain was profiled in a study of Ad26.COV2.S vaccination and SARS-CoV-2 variants. Study information: Ad26.COV2.S was injected intramuscularly once or twice, 56 days apart. General study points: Using TCR breadth and depth analyses may have led to underestimated total T cell responses.

TCRdb's copy holds only in-frame clones and misses some; the assay was immunoSEQ multiplex PCR. This sample has approximately 450,000 clones, with 80% to 95% found just once. Germline CDR1 and CDR2: SGHTA and FQGNSA. V was clipped by 2 bases and J by 2 bases, with 10 bases between them. This CDR3 has 14 amino acids. Stated treatment: 19 received Ad26.COV2.S at low or high dose, single or two shots; about 5 received placebo; per-sample allocation not given. Day 63 following the first vaccine or placebo injection was when the samples were taken. Donation came from an adult in Boston who was aged 18-55 years. Concerning this clone: What it recognizes is unknown.

This chain connects TRBV7-2 to TRBJ2-7; possible D gene TRBD1, 5 bases. The sequencing used peripheral blood, collected in a trial of Ad26.COV2.S vaccine versus placebo. The sequence was collected from a person between 18 and 65 years old who received the Ad26.COV2.S COVID-19 vaccine or a placebo. The CDR3 here is CASSLIGHPYEQYF. CDR3 nucleotides: TGTGCCAGCAGCTTAATTGGACACCCCTACGAGCAGTACTTC.